Sequencing of this TCR beta chain was carried out in a study of blood T cell repertoires in COVID-19. Study background: Sample material is recorded as cDNA or gDNA derived from T cells, B-cell-depleted T cells, or PBMCs.

Here immunoSEQ multiplex PCR was the method, and the copy in TCRdb shows in-frame clones only, minus some. This table holds 71,000 or so clones, roughly 80% found once. Trimming took 0 bases from V and 9 from J, leaving 9 bases between them. The CDR3 length is 13 residues. CDR1 and CDR2 (germline): SGHAT, FQDESV (reference sequence). The chain recombines TRBV11-1 with TRBJ2-1; D call uncertain. Sequenced material: peripheral blood. This TCR derives from a man between 65 and 79 years old with acute or convalescent COVID-19. Here the CDR3 DNA reads TGTGCCAGCAGCTTAGCGCGACATGGTGAGCAGTTCTTC. Encoded protein: CASSLARHGEQFF.